A selection of T cell receptor beta chains follows, all from one sample in a study of blood T cell repertoires in COVID-19. Measured with immunoSEQ multiplex PCR; TCRdb has only the in-frame clones, and not every one. The sample contains about 310,000 clones, around 90% of which appear only once. Source material: PBMCs or T cells enriched from blood (not recorded which). All receptors derive from a woman in her late teens or twenties who had recovered from COVID-19. Each CDR3 is given with its conserved first and last residue. Each record gives: clone size, D gene, J gene, V gene, CDR3 DNA, CDR3 protein. The D gene is left open where the match is weak. The size of a clone is reported for some rows only, either as once, few or many, or as a class for expanded clones.

NA | NA | TRBJ2-7 | TRBV13 | TGTGCCAGCAGCTTCCGGAGTCCTACGAACAGGGCGGAGTACTTC | CASSFRSPTNRAEYF
NA | TRBD2 | TRBJ2-5 | TRBV9 | TGTGCCAGCAGCGCGGGACTAGCGGGAGGGCATCAAGAGACCCAGTACTTC | CASSAGLAGGHQETQYF
NA | NA | TRBJ2-5 | TRBV18 | TGTGCCAGCTCACCTTCGGGGGAAGAGACCCAGTACTTC | CASSPSGEETQYF
NA | TRBD1 | TRBJ1-3 | TRBV4-1 | TGCGCCAGCAGCCAAACCGGGACAGTCTCTGGAAACACCATATATTTT | CASSQTGTVSGNTIYF
NA | NA | TRBJ1-4 | TRBV9 | TGTGCCAGCAGCGTAGAATCCCGGGCGTCGGGAGAAAAACTGTTTTTT | CASSVESRASGEKLFF
NA | TRBD1 | TRBJ1-2 | TRBV28 | TGTGCCAGCAGTTTGGCGGGACAGGTGACGAACTATGGCTACACCTTC | CASSLAGQVTNYGYTF
NA | TRBD1 | TRBJ1-6 | TRBV19 | TGTGCCAGTAGTGAGCCGACAGGGGGCTCACCATATAATTCACCCCTCCACTTT | CASSEPTGGSPYNSPLHF
once | NA | TRBJ1-1 | TRBV2 | TGTGCCAGCATTCTAGCCCTGAACACTGAAGCTTTCTTT | CASILALNTEAFF
NA | TRBD2 | TRBJ2-7 | TRBV5-4 | TGTGCCAGCAGCTCCCCTGGGGCGGGAGCTAACGAGCAGTACTTC | CASSSPGAGANEQYF
NA | NA | TRBJ2-5 | TRBV2 | TGTGCCAGCACCAGGGTGATGGAGACCCAGTACTTC | CASTRVMETQYF
NA | NA | TRBJ1-2 | TRBV7-8 | TGTGCCAGCAGCTTCCGTCTTCCCTATGGCTACACCTTC | CASSFRLPYGYTF
NA | TRBD2 | TRBJ2-6 | TRBV5-6 | TGTGCCAGCAGCTTAGGACTAGCGGGGCTCTCTGGGGCCAACGTCCTGACTTTC | CASSLGLAGLSGANVLTF
NA | NA | TRBJ1-1 | TRBV11-2 | TGTGCCAGCAGCTTAGGGTCGGTTGAAGCTTTCTTT | CASSLGSVEAFF
NA | NA | TRBJ1-4 | TRBV4-3 | TGCGCCAGCAGCCAAGATAAGGGGGTTGCAACTAATGAAAAACTGTTTTTT | CASSQDKGVATNEKLFF
NA | NA | TRBJ1-1 | TRBV29-1 | TGCAGCGTTCGTCAAGCTTCAGGGGCTGGCACTGAAGCTTTCTTT | CSVRQASGAGTEAFF
NA | NA | TRBJ1-1 | TRBV7-2 | TGTGCCAGCAGCCTCCAAGAGGGCGCTGAAGCTTTCTTT | CASSLQEGAEAFF
NA | NA | TRBJ2-3 | TRBV5-1 | TGCGCCAGCAGCTCCGGACCCTTGGGAGGTACGCAGTATTTT | CASSSGPLGGTQYF
NA | NA | TRBJ2-1 | TRBV18 | TGTGCCAGTCACCCGGGCGGGGCTAACAATGAGCAGTTCTTC | CASHPGGANNEQFF
NA | TRBD1 | TRBJ1-1 | TRBV4-3 | TGCGCCAGCAGCCCAGAGTTACAGGGGTTCACTGAAGCTTTCTTT | CASSPELQGFTEAFF
NA | NA | TRBJ1-2 | TRBV6-5 | TGTGCCAGCAGTTACCTCGACAGGTCGGGGGGCTACACCTTC | CASSYLDRSGGYTF